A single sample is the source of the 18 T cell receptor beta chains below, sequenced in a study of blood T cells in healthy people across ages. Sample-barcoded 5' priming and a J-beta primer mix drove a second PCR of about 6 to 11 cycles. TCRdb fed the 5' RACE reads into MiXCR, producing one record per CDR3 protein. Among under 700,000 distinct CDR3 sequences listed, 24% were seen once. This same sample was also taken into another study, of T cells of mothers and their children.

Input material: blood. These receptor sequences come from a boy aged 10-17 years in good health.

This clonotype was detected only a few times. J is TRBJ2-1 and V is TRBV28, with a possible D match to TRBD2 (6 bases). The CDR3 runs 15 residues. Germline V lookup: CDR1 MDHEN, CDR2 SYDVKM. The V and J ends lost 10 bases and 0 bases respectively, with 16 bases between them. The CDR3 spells CATSTSGDSYNEQFF. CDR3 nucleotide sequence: TGTGCCACCTCTACCTCGGGGGACTCCTACAATGAGCAGTTCTTC.

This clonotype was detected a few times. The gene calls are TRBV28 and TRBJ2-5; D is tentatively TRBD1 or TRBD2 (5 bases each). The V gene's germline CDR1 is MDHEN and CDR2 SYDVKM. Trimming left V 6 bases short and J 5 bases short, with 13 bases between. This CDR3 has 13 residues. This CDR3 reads CASRVPGRETQYF. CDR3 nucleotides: TGTGCCAGCAGGGTACCGGGGCGGGAGACCCAGTACTTC.

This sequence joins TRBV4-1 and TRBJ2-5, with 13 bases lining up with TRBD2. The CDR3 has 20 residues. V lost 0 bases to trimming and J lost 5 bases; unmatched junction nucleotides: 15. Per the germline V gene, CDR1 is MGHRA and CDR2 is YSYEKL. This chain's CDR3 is CASSQEMVTSGRAPSETQYF. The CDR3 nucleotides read TGCGCCAGCAGCCAAGAAATGGTAACTAGCGGGAGGGCCCCATCCGAGACCCAGTACTTC.

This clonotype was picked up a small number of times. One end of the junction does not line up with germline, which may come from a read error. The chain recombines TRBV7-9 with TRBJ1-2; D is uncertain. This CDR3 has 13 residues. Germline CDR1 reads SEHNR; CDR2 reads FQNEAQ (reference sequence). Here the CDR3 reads CANSLSENYGYTF. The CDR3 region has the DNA TGTGCCAACAGCTTATCCGAGAACTATGGCTACACCTTC.

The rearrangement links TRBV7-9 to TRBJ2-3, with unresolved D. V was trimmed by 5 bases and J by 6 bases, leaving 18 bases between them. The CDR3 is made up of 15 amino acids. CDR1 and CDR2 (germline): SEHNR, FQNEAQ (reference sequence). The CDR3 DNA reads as TGTGCCAGCAGCCTCCGCGCCGGAAGTCGGGATACGCAGTATTTT. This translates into CASSLRAGSRDTQYF.

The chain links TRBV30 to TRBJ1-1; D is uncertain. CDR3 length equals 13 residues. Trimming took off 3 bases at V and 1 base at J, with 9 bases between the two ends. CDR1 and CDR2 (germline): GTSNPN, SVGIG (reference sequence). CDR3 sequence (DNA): TGTGCCTGGAGCTGGGTCGAGAACACTGAAGCTTTCTTT. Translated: CAWSWVENTEAFF.

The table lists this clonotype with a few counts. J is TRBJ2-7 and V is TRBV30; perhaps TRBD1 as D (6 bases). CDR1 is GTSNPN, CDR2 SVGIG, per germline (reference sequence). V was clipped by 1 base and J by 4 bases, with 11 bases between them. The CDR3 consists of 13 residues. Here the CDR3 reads CAWSGGPQYEQYF. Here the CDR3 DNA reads TGTGCCTGGAGTGGGGGGCCCCAGTACGAGCAGTACTTC.

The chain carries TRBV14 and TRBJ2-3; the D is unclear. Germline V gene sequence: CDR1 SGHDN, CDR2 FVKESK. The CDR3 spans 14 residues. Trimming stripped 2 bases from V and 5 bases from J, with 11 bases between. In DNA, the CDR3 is TGTGCCAGCAGCCAACGCCCCTTTGGAGATACGCAGTATTTT. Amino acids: CASSQRPFGDTQYF. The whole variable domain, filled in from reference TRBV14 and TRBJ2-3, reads EAGVTQFPSHSVIEKGQTVTLRCDPISGHDNLYWYRRVMGKEIKFLLHFVKESKQDESGMPNNRFLAERTGGTYSTLKVQPAELEDSGVYFCASSQRPFGDTQYFGPGTRLTVL.

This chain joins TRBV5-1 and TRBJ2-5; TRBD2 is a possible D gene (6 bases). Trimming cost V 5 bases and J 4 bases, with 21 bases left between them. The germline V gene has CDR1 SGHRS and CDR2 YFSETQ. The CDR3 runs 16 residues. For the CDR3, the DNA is TGCGCCAGCAGGGGAGCGGGTACTACCACCGGAGAGACCCAGTACTTC. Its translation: CASRGAGTTTGETQYF. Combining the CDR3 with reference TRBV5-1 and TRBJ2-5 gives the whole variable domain KAGVTQTPRYLIKTRGQQVTLSCSPISGHRSVSWYQQTPGQGLQFLFEYFSETQRNKGNFPGRFSGRQFSNSRSEMNVSTLELGDSALYLCASRGAGTTTGETQYFGPGTRLLVL.

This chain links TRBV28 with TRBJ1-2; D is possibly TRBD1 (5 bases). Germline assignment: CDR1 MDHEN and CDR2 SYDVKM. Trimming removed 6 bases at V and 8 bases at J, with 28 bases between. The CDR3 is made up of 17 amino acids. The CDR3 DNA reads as TGTGCCAGCAGCATCCCCTCGATCACAGGTCCGCAGGAGGGCTACACCTTC. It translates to CASSIPSITGPQEGYTF.

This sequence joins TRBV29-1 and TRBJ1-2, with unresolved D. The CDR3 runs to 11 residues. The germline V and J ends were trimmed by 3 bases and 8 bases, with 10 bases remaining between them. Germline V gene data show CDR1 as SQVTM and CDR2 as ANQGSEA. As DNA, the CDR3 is TGCAGCGTTGATATCCCACGAGGCTACACCTTC. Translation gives CSVDIPRGYTF.

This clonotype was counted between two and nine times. The CDR3 DNA follows: TGTGCCAGCAGCTTGACAGGGTTGCCCCAAGAGACCCAGTACTTC. This encodes CASSLTGLPQETQYF. V is TRBV7-8 and J is TRBJ2-5; 7 bases align to TRBD1. Germline CDR1 reads SGHVS; CDR2 reads FQNEAQ. V dropped 3 bases and J dropped 1; count of bases not matched to a gene: 5. The CDR3 is made up of 15 amino acids.

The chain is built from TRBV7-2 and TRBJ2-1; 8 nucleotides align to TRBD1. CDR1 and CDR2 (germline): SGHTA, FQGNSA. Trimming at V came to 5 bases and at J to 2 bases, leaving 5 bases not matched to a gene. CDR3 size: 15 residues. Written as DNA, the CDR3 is TGTGCCAGCAGCCCAAAGGACAGGGCCTACAATGAGCAGTTCTTC. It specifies CASSPKDRAYNEQFF.

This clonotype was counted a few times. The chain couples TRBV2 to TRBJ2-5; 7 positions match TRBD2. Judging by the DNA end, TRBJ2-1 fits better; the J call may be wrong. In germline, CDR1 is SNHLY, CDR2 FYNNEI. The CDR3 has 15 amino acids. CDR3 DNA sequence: TGTGCCAGCAGGGCCCGACTAGCAGCCTACAATGAGCAGTTCTTC. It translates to CASRARLAAYNEQFF.

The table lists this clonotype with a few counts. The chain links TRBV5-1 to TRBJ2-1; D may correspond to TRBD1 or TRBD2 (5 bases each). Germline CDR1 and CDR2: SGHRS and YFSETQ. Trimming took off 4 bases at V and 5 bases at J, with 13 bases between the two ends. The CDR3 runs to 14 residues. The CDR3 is CASSQNWGNNEQFF. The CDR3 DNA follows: TGCGCCAGCAGCCAAAACTGGGGGAACAATGAGCAGTTCTTC. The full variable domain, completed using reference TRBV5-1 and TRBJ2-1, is KAGVTQTPRYLIKTRGQQVTLSCSPISGHRSVSWYQQTPGQGLQFLFEYFSETQRNKGNFPGRFSGRQFSNSRSEMNVSTLELGDSALYLCASSQNWGNNEQFFGPGTRLTVL.

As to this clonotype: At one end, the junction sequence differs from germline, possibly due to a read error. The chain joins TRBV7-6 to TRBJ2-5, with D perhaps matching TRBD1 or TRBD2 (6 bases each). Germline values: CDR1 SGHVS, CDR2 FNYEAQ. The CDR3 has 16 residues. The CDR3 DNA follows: TGTGCCAGCAGCTTAGTTGCGGGACAACTTCAAGAGGCCCAGTACTTC. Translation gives CASSLVAGQLQEAQYF.

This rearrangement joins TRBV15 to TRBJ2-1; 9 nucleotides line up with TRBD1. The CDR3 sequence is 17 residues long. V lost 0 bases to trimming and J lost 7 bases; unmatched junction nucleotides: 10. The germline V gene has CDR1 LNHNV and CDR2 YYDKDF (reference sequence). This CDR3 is CATSRDMGQGIVNEQFF. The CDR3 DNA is TGTGCCACCAGCAGAGATATGGGACAGGGAATAGTTAATGAGCAGTTCTTC.

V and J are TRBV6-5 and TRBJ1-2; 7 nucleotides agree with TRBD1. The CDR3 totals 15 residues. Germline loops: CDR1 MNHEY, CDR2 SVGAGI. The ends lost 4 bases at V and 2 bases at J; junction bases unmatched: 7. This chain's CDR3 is CASSSYLTGNYGYTF. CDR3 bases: TGTGCCAGCAGTTCCTACCTGACAGGGAACTATGGCTACACCTTC.